These 24 T cell receptor beta chains were sequenced from one sample in a study of CD8+ T cells in alopecia areata. Extraction of RNA preceded its reverse transcription into cDNA, which served as the sequencing template. Profiled with immunoSEQ multiplex PCR; TCRdb holds only in-frame clones, not every one. Of around 140,000 clones in the sample, approximately 49% were seen once. The specimen was CD4+ T cells sorted from blood, collected at week 0. Receptors originate from a human donor with alopecia areata.

The genes are TRBV29-1 and TRBJ2-5, with 11 bases lining up with TRBD1. Trimming cost V 7 bases and J 5 bases; bases outside gene matches: 6. This CDR3 has 13 residues. Germline CDR1 and CDR2: SQVTM and ANQGSEA. The CDR3 region is CSAGTGGLETQYF. The CDR3 nucleotides are TGCAGCGCCGGGACAGGGGGTTTGGAGACCCAGTACTTC.

This clone was counted between two and nine times. The V gene is TRBV5-1, the J gene TRBJ1-1; TRBD1 aligns across 9 bases. The length of the CDR3 is 14 residues. Germline V gives CDR1 SGHRS, CDR2 YFSETQ. V shed 4 bases and J 5 bases; nucleotides not matched to a gene: 6. Written as DNA, the CDR3 is TGCGCCAGCAGCCTGGGGACAGGGAGGACTGAAGCTTTCTTT. As protein: CASSLGTGRTEAFF.

J is TRBJ2-7 and V is TRBV2, with D tentatively TRBD1 (5 bases). Germline lookup yields CDR1 SNHLY and CDR2 FYNNEI. The ends were cut back, 4 bases at V and 6 bases at J, with 19 bases in the middle. This CDR3 is 15 amino acids long. The CDR3 region is CASSVRQGAIGEQYF. CDR3 coding DNA: TGTGCCAGCAGTGTTCGGCAGGGCGCTATCGGCGAGCAGTACTTC.

This clone showed up just once. The genes are TRBV28 and TRBJ2-3; 8 nucleotides align to TRBD2. The CDR3 contains 16 residues. The germline gives CDR1 MDHEN, CDR2 SYDVKM. V shed 1 base, J shed 0 bases, and the junction held 3 bases outside the gene matches. The CDR3 sequence: CASSLFASGSTDTQYF. DNA for the CDR3: TGTGCCAGCAGTTTATTCGCTAGCGGGAGCACAGATACGCAGTATTTT.

The chain carries TRBV2 and TRBJ1-1; TRBD1 might be the D (5 bases). V shed 4 bases and J shed 1 base, with 13 bases lying between them. The germline V gene has CDR1 SNHLY and CDR2 FYNNEI. The length of the CDR3 is 15 residues. In DNA, the CDR3 is TGTGCCAGCAGTGGACGACAGTCTTCGAACACTGAAGCTTTCTTT. Protein product: CASSGRQSSNTEAFF.

The chain has TRBV7-9 and TRBJ2-7, with 10 bases aligning to TRBD2. The V gene end was trimmed by 8 bases and the J gene end by 1 base; junction bases not matched to a gene: 11. The germline CDR1 and CDR2 sequences are SEHNR and FQNEAQ (reference sequence). The CDR3 runs to 16 residues. The CDR3 loop reads CASRRGASGGSYEQYF. In nucleotides, the CDR3 is TGTGCCAGCCGACGGGGAGCTAGCGGGGGTTCCTACGAGCAGTACTTC. Full variable domain (rest looked up from reference TRBV7-9 and TRBJ2-7): DTGVSQNPRHKITKRGQNVTFRCDPISEHNRLYWYRQTLGQGPEFLTYFQNEAQLEKSRLLSDRFSAERPKGSFSTLEIQRTEQGDSAMYLCASRRGASGGSYEQYFGPGTRLTVT.

CDR3 sequence (DNA): TGTGCCTGGAGTGTGTCCAGCATGGGAGAGACCCAGTACTTC. Protein product: CAWSVSSMGETQYF. This chain connects TRBV30 to TRBJ2-5; D is unclear. Trimming shortened V by 0 bases and J by 4 bases, and 12 bases separated the two germline ends. The germline V gene encodes CDR1 GTSNPN and CDR2 SVGIG (reference sequence). The CDR3 contains 14 residues.

The rearrangement links TRBV6-6 to TRBJ2-1; maybe TRBD1 (6 bases). CDR3 length: 14 amino acids. The V and J ends lost 4 bases and 2 bases respectively, with 9 bases between them. Per the germline V gene, CDR1 is MNHNY and CDR2 is SVGAGI (reference sequence). The CDR3 bases are TGTGCCAGCAGTTTACAGGGCCCCTACAATGAGCAGTTCTTC. As protein: CASSLQGPYNEQFF.

The rearrangement links TRBV29-1 to TRBJ1-2; a weak D match, TRBD1 (6 bases). Between the trimmed V and J ends, which lost 2 bases and 8 bases, there was a span of 15 bases. The CDR3 has 13 residues. Germline V gene lookup returns CDR1 SQVTM and CDR2 ANQGSEA. The CDR3 nucleotides are TGCAGCGTTGAAACTGACAGGACGGTGGGCTACACCTTC. This sequence encodes CSVETDRTVGYTF.

The V and J genes are TRBV11-2 and TRBJ2-3; D not certain. Germline V gene sequence: CDR1 SGHAT, CDR2 FQNNGV. The V gene lost 4 bases and the J gene lost 3 bases, with 14 bases spanning the gap. The CDR3 extends over 15 amino acids. CDR3 coding DNA: TGTGCCAGCAGCTCCAGACCCCCGCGGACAGATACGCAGTATTTT. The encoded protein is CASSSRPPRTDTQYF.

This clone occurred many times. The chain combines TRBV30 with TRBJ1-2, with unresolved D. The CDR3 runs 12 residues. Germline lookup yields CDR1 GTSNPN and CDR2 SVGIG (reference sequence). Trimming removed 2 bases at V and 5 bases at J, with 9 bases between. The CDR3 here is CAWSHGRYGYTF. In nucleotides, the CDR3 is TGTGCCTGGAGTCACGGGAGATATGGCTACACCTTC.

This clone occurred a few times. This chain links TRBV29-1 with TRBJ2-3; TRBD2 is a possible D gene (6 bases). V was shortened by 6 bases and J by 5 bases, with 15 bases between the two germline ends. Germline V gene sequence: CDR1 SQVTM, CDR2 ANQGSEA. This CDR3 is built from 13 residues. The CDR3 spells CSVLRETGDTQYF. The CDR3 region has the DNA TGCAGCGTGCTTCGGGAGACGGGAGATACGCAGTATTTT.

There are a few counts of this clone. The chain is built from TRBV4-2 and TRBJ1-4, with 11 bases lining up with TRBD1. Germline values: CDR1 LGHNA, CDR2 YNFKEQ. This CDR3 comprises 14 residues. V lost 5 bases to trimming and J lost 7 bases; unmatched junction nucleotides: 3. This chain's CDR3 is CASSSGTGGEKLFF. CDR3 in DNA: TGTGCCAGCAGCTCCGGGACAGGGGGTGAAAAACTGTTTTTT.

This chain uses TRBV6-1 with TRBJ1-5; D is undetermined. From germline, CDR1 is MNHNS and CDR2 SASEGT. CDR3 length equals 13 residues. Trimming took 1 base from V and 7 from J, leaving 8 bases between them. CDR3 DNA sequence: TGTGCCAGCAGTGAAGTTGTGTTCCAGCCCCAGCATTTT. This gives the protein CASSEVVFQPQHF.

This chain links TRBV29-1 with TRBJ2-1, with TRBD2 matching 8 bases. Germline CDR1 SQVTM, CDR2 ANQGSEA. There are 14 residues in the CDR3. V shed 4 bases, J shed 4 bases, and the junction held 6 bases outside the gene matches. DNA for the CDR3: TGCAGCGTTGTGTCTAGCGGGCGATACAATGAGCAGTTCTTC. Encoded protein: CSVVSSGRYNEQFF.

The chain is built from TRBV2 and TRBJ1-4; D is uncertain. Between the trimmed V and J ends, which lost 6 bases and 4 bases, there was a span of 9 bases. The CDR3 spans 13 residues. Germline CDR1 is SNHLY and CDR2 is FYNNEI. As DNA, the CDR3 is TGTGCCAGCAGCGTCCAGGTTAATGAAAAACTGTTTTTT. This encodes CASSVQVNEKLFF.

The sample holds one count of this clone. This chain uses TRBV9 with TRBJ2-2; D is unclear. Trimming shortened V by 3 bases and J by 8 bases, and 14 bases separated the two germline ends. This CDR3 has 14 amino acids. Germline CDR1 is SGDLS and CDR2 is YYNGEE. CDR3 DNA sequence: TGTGCCAGCAGCGCCCTCCCTACCCCAGGGGAGCTGTTTTTT. Translating gives CASSALPTPGELFF.

The chain couples TRBV5-4 to TRBJ1-5; D is possibly TRBD1 (5 bases). Trimming took 0 bases from V and 2 from J, leaving 18 bases between them. CDR3 length: 18 amino acids. The germline CDR1 and CDR2 sequences are SGHNT and YYREEE (reference sequence). The CDR3 coding sequence is TGTGCCAGCAGCTTGGCCCTTAGGGCGCGGGACGGCAATCAGCCCCAGCATTTT. Translating it yields CASSLALRARDGNQPQHF.

The chain recombines TRBV4-1 with TRBJ2-7, with 9 bases that match TRBD1. Trimming at V came to 1 base and at J to 6 bases, leaving 7 bases not matched to a gene. Germline V gene lookup returns CDR1 MGHRA and CDR2 YSYEKL. The CDR3 totals 15 residues. Here the CDR3 DNA reads TGCGCCAGCAGCCAAGGGGGACAGGGTCGCCGCGAGCAGTACTTC. This translates into CASSQGGQGRREQYF.

This chain joins TRBV7-9 and TRBJ1-1; D is undetermined. V lost 11 bases and J 0 bases, leaving 13 bases between the germline ends. Looked up from germline, CDR1 is SEHNR and CDR2 is FQNEAQ (reference sequence). The CDR3 totals 13 residues. The DNA for the CDR3 is TGTGCCGACAATGATCGAGTGAACACTGAAGCTTTCTTT. Protein: CADNDRVNTEAFF. Looking up the rest from reference TRBV7-9 and TRBJ1-1 gives the full variable domain: DTGVSQNPRHKITKRGQNVTFRCDPISEHNRLYWYRQTLGQGPEFLTYFQNEAQLEKSRLLSDRFSAERPKGSFSTLEIQRTEQGDSAMYLCADNDRVNTEAFFGQGTRLTVV.

This clone was seen a few times. In DNA form, the CDR3 reads TGTGCCAGCTCAGGGACAGGGAGGAGGAACGAGCAGTACTTC. Protein product: CASSGTGRRNEQYF. The chain combines TRBV18 with TRBJ2-7, with TRBD1 matching over 9 bases. The CDR3 covers 14 residues. Germline V gives CDR1 KGHSH, CDR2 LQKENI. Trimming removed 5 bases from V and 5 bases from J; junction bases left unmatched: 7. The full variable domain, rest sourced from reference TRBV18 and TRBJ2-7, is NAGVMQNPRHLVRRRGQEARLRCSPMKGHSHVYWYRQLPEEGLKFMVYLQKENIIDESGMPKERFSAEFPKEGPSILRIQQVVRGDSAAYFCASSGTGRRNEQYFGPGTRLTVT.

Only one count was recorded for this clone. This chain links TRBV10-3 with TRBJ2-3; weak D call: TRBD2 (6 bases). The CDR3 consists of 13 residues. Germline V CDR1 and CDR2: ENHRY, SYGVKD. Trimming cost V 10 bases and J 5 bases, with 16 bases left between them. In nucleotides, the CDR3 is TGTGCCACCATGGGGGGACTGGGAGATACGCAGTATTTT. Translation: CATMGGLGDTQYF.

The chain recombines TRBV6-1 with TRBJ1-5; D gene unclear. Germline V gene lookup returns CDR1 MNHNS and CDR2 SASEGT. Trimming left V 1 base short and J 6 bases short, with 1 base between. CDR3 length: 11 amino acids. DNA for the CDR3: TGTGCCAGCAGTGAAGTTCAGCCCCAGCATTTT. Translating it yields CASSEVQPQHF.

The V and J genes are TRBV9 and TRBJ2-1; D is undetermined. This CDR3 has 15 amino acids. The ends were cut back, 2 bases at V and 0 bases at J, with 9 bases in the middle. From germline, CDR1 is SGDLS and CDR2 YYNGEE. The CDR3 sequence: CASSVGTSSYNEQFF. The CDR3 DNA is TGTGCCAGCAGCGTCGGCACCAGCTCCTACAATGAGCAGTTCTTC.